One sample yielded the 6 T cell receptor beta chains listed below, sequenced in a study of blood T cell repertoires in COVID-19. The data were produced by immunoSEQ multiplex PCR, yet TCRdb's version contains in-frame clones alone and is incomplete. The table lists about 220,000 clones, roughly 84% of them singletons, with under 2.5% in the top ten. The specimen was peripheral blood. Source of these receptors: a man in his forties with active or convalescent COVID-19.

The rearrangement links TRBV4-1 to TRBJ2-3, with TRBD2 identical over 8 bases. This CDR3 comprises 16 residues. Germline V gives CDR1 MGHRA, CDR2 YSYEKL. J lost 5 bases, V lost 6 bases, and 13 bases had no gene match. CDR3 in DNA: TGCGCCAGCAGGTCTAGTACGCGGGGGGATCTAGATACGCAGTATTTT. Its translation: CASRSSTRGDLDTQYF.

The chain joins TRBV6-5 to TRBJ2-1, with D possibly being TRBD1 (6 bases). This CDR3 is 15 amino acids long. The germline gives CDR1 MNHEY, CDR2 SVGAGI. V was pared by 0 bases and J by 4 bases, with 10 bases between. The CDR3 region has the DNA TGTGCCAGCAGTTACTCGTGGCAGGGGTACAATGAGCAGTTCTTC. It specifies CASSYSWQGYNEQFF.

The chain recombines TRBV29-1 with TRBJ1-6; unclear D gene. This CDR3 comprises 14 residues. Per the germline V gene, CDR1 is SQVTM and CDR2 is ANQGSEA. The V gene lost 3 bases and the J gene lost 10 bases, with 16 bases spanning the gap. CDR3 protein: CSVDSGSAESPLHF. The CDR3 DNA reads TGCAGCGTTGACAGCGGTTCGGCAGAATCACCCCTCCACTTT.

The chain employs TRBV7-3 and TRBJ2-2; 8 bases align to TRBD1. The CDR3 is 18 residues long. Germline values: CDR1 SGHTA, CDR2 FQGTGA. J gave up 3 bases and V 0 bases, and 9 bases lay outside the gene matches. CDR3: CASSLTSVQGADTGELFF. CDR3 nucleotides: TGTGCCAGCAGCTTAACATCGGTTCAGGGGGCGGACACCGGGGAGCTGTTTTTT.

This sequence joins TRBV18 and TRBJ2-5; 9 bases map to TRBD2. The junction had 4 bases not matched to a gene; V was cut back by 0 bases and J by 2 bases. The CDR3 runs to 16 residues. Germline CDR1 is KGHSH and CDR2 is LQKENI. For the CDR3, the DNA is TGTGCCAGCTCACCACCCCTAGCGGGGACTCAAGAGACCCAGTACTTC. Its protein product is CASSPPLAGTQETQYF.

The CDR3 region is CAWTEILASEQFF. The CDR3 DNA is TGTGCCTGGACCGAGATCCTCGCAAGTGAGCAGTTCTTC. The chain uses TRBV30 and TRBJ2-1, with D uncertain. Germline loops: CDR1 GTSNPN, CDR2 SVGIG (reference sequence). The CDR3 consists of 13 residues. V lost 4 bases to trimming and J lost 9 bases, with 16 bases between them.